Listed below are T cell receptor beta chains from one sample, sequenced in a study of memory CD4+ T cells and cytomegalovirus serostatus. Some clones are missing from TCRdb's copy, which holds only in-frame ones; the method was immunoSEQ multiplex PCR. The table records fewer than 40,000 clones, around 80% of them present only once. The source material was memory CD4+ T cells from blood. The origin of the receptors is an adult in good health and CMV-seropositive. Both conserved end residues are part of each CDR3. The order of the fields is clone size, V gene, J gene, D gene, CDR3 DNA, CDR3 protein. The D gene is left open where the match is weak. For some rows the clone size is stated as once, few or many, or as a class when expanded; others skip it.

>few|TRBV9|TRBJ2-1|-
TGTGCCAGCAGCAAAAATAGCGGAAACAATGAGCAGTTCTTC
CASSKNSGNNEQFF
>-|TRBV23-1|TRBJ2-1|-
TGCGCCAGCAGTCAATCTTTCACGGGAGACTACAATGAGCAGTTCTTC
CASSQSFTGDYNEQFF
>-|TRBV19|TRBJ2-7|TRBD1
TGTGCCAGTAGTATACGCAGGACAGGGGGCTACGAGCAGTACTTC
CASSIRRTGGYEQYF
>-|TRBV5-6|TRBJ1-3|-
TGTGCCAGCGGGGCGGGGCCCACCATATATTTT
CASGAGPTIYF
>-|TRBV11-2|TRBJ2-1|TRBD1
TGTGCCAGCAACCCACAGGGGGCTGGCTACAATGAGCAGTTCTTC
CASNPQGAGYNEQFF
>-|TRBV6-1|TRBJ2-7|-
TGTGCCAGCAGTGAAGACATTTACGAGCAGTACTTC
CASSEDIYEQYF
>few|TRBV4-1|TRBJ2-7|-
TGCGCCAGCAGCCAAGGAGGGTCCCTGCCCTACGAGCAGTACTTC
CASSQGGSLPYEQYF
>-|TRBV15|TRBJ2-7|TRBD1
TGTGCCACCAGCAGATTTTCCGGGACAGGGGGGAGCTCCTACGAGCAGTACTTC
CATSRFSGTGGSSYEQYF
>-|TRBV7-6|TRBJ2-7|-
TGTGCCAGCAGCCCCACCCTGGGCGAGCAGTACTTC
CASSPTLGEQYF
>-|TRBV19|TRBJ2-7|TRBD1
TGTGCCAGTAGCGAACCGGGACAGAGCTCCTACGAGCAGTACTTC
CASSEPGQSSYEQYF
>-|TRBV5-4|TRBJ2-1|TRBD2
TGTGCCAGCAGCTTACCTGGACTAGCGGGAAACAACAATGAGCAGTTCTTC
CASSLPGLAGNNNEQFF
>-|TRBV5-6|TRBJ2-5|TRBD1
TGTGCCAGCAGCCCCAAGACCCCGGGACAGGGGTGGTTGGAGACCCAGTACTTC
CASSPKTPGQGWLETQYF
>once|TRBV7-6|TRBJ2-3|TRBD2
TGTGCCAGCAGCTTGTCTAGCGGGGGGAAGTCAGATACGCAGTATTTT
CASSLSSGGKSDTQYF
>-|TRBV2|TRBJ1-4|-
TGTGCCAGCGGCAGGGTGAGGGATGAAAAACTGTTTTTT
CASGRVRDEKLFF